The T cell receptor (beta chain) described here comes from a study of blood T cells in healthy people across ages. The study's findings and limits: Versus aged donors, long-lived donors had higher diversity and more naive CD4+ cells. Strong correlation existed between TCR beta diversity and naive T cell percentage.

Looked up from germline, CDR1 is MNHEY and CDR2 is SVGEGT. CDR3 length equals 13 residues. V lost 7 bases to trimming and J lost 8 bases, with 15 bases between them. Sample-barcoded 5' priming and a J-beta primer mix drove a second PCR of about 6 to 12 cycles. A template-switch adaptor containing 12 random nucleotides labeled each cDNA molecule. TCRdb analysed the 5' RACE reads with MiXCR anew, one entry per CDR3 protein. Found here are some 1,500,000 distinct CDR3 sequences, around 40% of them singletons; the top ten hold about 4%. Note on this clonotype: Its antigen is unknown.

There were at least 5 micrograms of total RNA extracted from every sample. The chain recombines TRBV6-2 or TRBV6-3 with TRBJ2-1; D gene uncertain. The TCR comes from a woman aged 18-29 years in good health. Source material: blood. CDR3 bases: TGTGCCAGCATTAAGTCGGGTACACATGAGCAGTTCTTC. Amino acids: CASIKSGTHEQFF.